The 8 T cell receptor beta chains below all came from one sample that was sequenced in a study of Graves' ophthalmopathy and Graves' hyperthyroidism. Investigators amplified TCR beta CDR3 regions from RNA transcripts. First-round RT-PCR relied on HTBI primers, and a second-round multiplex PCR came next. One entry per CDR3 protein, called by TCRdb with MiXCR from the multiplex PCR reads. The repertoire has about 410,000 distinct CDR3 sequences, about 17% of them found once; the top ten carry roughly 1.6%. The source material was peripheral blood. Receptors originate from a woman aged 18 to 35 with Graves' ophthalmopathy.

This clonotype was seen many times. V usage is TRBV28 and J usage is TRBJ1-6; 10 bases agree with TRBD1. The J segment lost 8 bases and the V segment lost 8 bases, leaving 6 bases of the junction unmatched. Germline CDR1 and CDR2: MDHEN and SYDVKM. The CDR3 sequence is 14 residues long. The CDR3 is CASRDRGEYSPLHF. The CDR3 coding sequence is TGTGCCAGCCGGGACAGGGGAGAATATTCACCCCTCCACTTT.

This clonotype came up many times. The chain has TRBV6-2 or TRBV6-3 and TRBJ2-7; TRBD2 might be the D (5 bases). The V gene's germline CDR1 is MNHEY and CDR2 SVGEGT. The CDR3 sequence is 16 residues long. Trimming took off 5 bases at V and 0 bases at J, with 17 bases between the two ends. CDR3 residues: CASSRERPTSSYEQYF. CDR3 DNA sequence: TGTGCCAGCAGTAGGGAGCGCCCAACAAGCTCCTACGAGCAGTACTTC.

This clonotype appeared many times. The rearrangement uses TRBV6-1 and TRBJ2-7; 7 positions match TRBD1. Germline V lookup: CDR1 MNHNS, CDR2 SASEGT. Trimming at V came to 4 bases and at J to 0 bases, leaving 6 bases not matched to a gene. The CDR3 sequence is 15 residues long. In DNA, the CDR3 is TGTGCCAGCAGTGTTTTCCGGGACAGCTCCTACGAGCAGTACTTC. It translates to CASSVFRDSSYEQYF.

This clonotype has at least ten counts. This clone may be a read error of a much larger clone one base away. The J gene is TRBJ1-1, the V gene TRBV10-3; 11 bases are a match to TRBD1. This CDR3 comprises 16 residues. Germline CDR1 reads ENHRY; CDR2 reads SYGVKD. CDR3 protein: CATKMDRGLMVTGAFF. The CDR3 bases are TGTGCCACCAAAATGGACAGGGGGCTAATGGTAACTGGAGCTTTCTTT.

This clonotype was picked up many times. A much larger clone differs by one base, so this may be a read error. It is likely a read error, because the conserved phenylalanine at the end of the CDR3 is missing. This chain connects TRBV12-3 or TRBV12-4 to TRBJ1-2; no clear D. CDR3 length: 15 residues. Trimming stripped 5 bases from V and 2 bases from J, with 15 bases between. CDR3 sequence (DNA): TGTGCCAGCAGTCCGCGGGAGAGGAACAACTATGGCTACACCCTC. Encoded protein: CASSPRERNNYGYTL.

CDR3 bases: TGTGCCAGCAGTTATCGGTTGGGGGGGTATGGCTACACCTTC. Translation gives CASSYRLGGYGYTF. The J gene is TRBJ1-2, the V gene TRBV6-5; weak D call: TRBD1 (5 bases). CDR1 MNHEY and CDR2 SVGAGI come from the germline V gene. Trimming cost V 3 bases and J 5 bases, with 13 bases left between them. CDR3 size: 14 residues.

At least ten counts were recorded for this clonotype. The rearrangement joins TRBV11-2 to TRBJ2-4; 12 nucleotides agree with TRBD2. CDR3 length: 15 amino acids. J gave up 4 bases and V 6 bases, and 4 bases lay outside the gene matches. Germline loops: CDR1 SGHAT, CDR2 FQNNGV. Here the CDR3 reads CASRRLAGVKNIQYF. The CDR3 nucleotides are TGTGCCAGCAGACGACTAGCGGGGGTGAAAAACATTCAGTACTTC. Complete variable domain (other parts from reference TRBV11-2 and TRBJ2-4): EAGVAQSPRYKIIEKRQSVAFWCNPISGHATLYWYQQILGQGPKLLIQFQNNGVVDDSQLPKDRFSAERLKGVDSTLKIQPAKLEDSAVYLCASRRLAGVKNIQYFGAGTRLSVL.

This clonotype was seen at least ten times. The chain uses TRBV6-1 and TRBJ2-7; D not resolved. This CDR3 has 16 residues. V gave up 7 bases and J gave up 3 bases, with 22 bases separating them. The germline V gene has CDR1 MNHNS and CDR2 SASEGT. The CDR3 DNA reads TGTGCCAGCAACCCAAGTAGAAGGCCCTCCCTCTACGAGCAGTACTTC. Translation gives CASNPSRRPSLYEQYF.